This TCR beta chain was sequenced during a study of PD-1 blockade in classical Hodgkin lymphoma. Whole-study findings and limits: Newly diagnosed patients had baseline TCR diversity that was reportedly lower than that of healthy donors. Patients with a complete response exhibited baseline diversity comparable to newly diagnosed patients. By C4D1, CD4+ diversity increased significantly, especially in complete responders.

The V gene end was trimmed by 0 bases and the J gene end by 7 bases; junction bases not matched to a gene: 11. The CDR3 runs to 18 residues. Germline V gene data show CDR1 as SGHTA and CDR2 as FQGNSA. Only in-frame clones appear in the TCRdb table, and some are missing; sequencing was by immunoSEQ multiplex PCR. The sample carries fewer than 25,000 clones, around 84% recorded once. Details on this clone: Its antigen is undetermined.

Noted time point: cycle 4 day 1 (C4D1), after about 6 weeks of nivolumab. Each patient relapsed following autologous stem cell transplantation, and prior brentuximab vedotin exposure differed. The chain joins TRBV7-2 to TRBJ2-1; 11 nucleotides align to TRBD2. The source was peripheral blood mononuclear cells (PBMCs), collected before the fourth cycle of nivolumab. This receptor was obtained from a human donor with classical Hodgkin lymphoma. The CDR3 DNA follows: TGTGCCAGCAGCTTAGCGCCTCTGACTAGCGGGGTTTTAAATGAGCAGTTCTTC. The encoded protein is CASSLAPLTSGVLNEQFF.